This T cell receptor (beta chain) was observed in a study of blood T cell repertoires in COVID-19. Germline-derived CDR1 and CDR2 are SGHVS and FQNEAQ. The CDR3 length is 15 residues. Trimming took 1 base from V and 3 from J, leaving 10 bases between them. Original analysis: Reference gene primer amplification gave estimated nucleated cell counts. Libraries were prepared by immunoSEQ multiplex PCR; TCRdb keeps only in-frame clonotypes and omits some of them. The V and J calls and the clone size are those of that table, but D and trimming were determined from the DNA. This sample carries some 100,000 clones, 90% of them seen once, and the ten largest clones take 5% to 6.5%.

Sequenced input: peripheral blood. V is TRBV7-8 and J is TRBJ1-5, with a possible D match to TRBD1 (6 bases). The source is a man in his fifties or sixties with acute or convalescent COVID-19. The CDR3 DNA follows: TGTGCCAGCAGCTTAGAGGACAGTCCCAATCAGCCCCAGCATTTT. Protein: CASSLEDSPNQPQHF.